The TCR delta chain under discussion was sequenced for a study of human gamma delta and Vdelta1 T cells. TCRdb re-called clones from the PCR reads using CATT. In the table there are some 640 delta-chain clones, over 15% of which are singletons. The CDR3 totals 21 residues. With 4 bases clipped from V and 0 bases from J, the junction kept 23 bases outside the gene matches. The germline V gene has CDR1 TSWWSYY and CDR2 QGS. With respect to this clone: With a much larger clone just one base away, this may be a read error.

The material sequenced was Vdelta1 gamma-delta T cells from blood. The source of this sequence is a human donor in good health. The chain carries TRDV1 and TRDJ1; 7 bases align to TRDD3. CDR3 in DNA: TGTGCTCTTGGGGCAATTCCCCGGTTCCGGGCGGTGGGGGAGTACACCGATAAACTCATCTTT. This translates into CALGAIPRFRAVGEYTDKLIF.